These 16 T cell receptor beta chains came from one sample sequenced in a study of blood T cells in healthy people across ages. Primed by a sample-barcoded 5' primer and a J-beta primer mix, a second PCR proceeded for about 6 to 12 cycles. TCRdb processed the 5' RACE reads anew with MiXCR; each CDR3 protein has one entry. The sample consists of approximately 780,000 distinct CDR3 sequences, about a quarter of them appearing once. This sample also belongs to another study, concerning T cells of mothers and their children.

Sample: blood. The receptors were sampled from a boy younger than 18 in good health.

The genes are TRBV20-1 and TRBJ2-5, with D maybe TRBD1 (5 bases). Germline values: CDR1 DFQATT, CDR2 SNEGSKA (reference sequence). This CDR3 spans 13 amino acids. The V gene lost 7 bases and the J gene lost 2 bases, with 14 bases spanning the gap. CDR3 nucleotide sequence: TGCAGTGTCCCATCCGACAGACAAGAGACCCAGTACTTC. Translation gives CSVPSDRQETQYF.

This clonotype was seen a handful of times. The chain is built from TRBV12-3 or TRBV12-4 and TRBJ1-3; possibly TRBD1 for D (6 bases). V was trimmed by 5 bases and J by 2 bases, leaving 16 bases between them. The CDR3 spans 16 residues. The CDR3 DNA reads as TGTGCCAGCAGTCCCCTCCACAGGGTGGCTGGAAACACCATATATTTT. The encoded protein is CASSPLHRVAGNTIYF.

CDR3 nucleotides: TGTGCCAGCAGATCCGGGGCGGCCGGAAACACCATATATTTT. Amino acid sequence: CASRSGAAGNTIYF. The chain links TRBV12-3 or TRBV12-4 to TRBJ1-3, with D possibly TRBD1 on 5 matching bases. The V and J ends lost 6 bases and 4 bases respectively, with 13 bases between them. The CDR3 length is 14 residues.

This clonotype has only a few counts. The chain carries TRBV20-1 and TRBJ2-5; D remains ambiguous. V was trimmed by 1 base and J by 4 bases, leaving 7 bases between them. This CDR3 comprises 12 residues. The germline V gene encodes CDR1 DFQATT and CDR2 SNEGSKA (reference sequence). CDR3 region: CSARGVVETQYF. The DNA of the CDR3 is TGCAGTGCTAGAGGAGTAGTAGAGACCCAGTACTTC.

This clonotype came up a few times. This chain joins TRBV12-3 or TRBV12-4 and TRBJ1-2; possibly TRBD1 for D (6 bases). The CDR3 loop spans 13 amino acids. V gave up 10 bases and J gave up 4 bases, with 16 bases separating them. Here the CDR3 reads CATTGRSGYGYTF. CDR3 nucleotide sequence: TGTGCCACTACAGGGCGATCGGGCTATGGCTACACCTTC.

The gene calls are TRBV4-1 and TRBJ2-5; no firm D call. This CDR3 region has 13 residues. Trimming took 4 bases from V and 4 from J, leaving 10 bases between them. In germline, CDR1 is MGHRA, CDR2 YSYEKL. The DNA of the CDR3 is TGCGCCAGCAGCCGTTTACCGGCAGAGACCCAGTACTTC. Translation gives CASSRLPAETQYF.

J is TRBJ1-4 and V is TRBV11-2; D is undetermined. CDR1 is SGHAT and CDR2 is FQNNGV in the germline V gene. The CDR3 consists of 13 residues. V dropped 5 bases and J dropped 8 bases, with 12 bases sitting between them. The CDR3 region is CASSTGNSEKLFF. The CDR3 bases are TGTGCCAGCAGCACCGGGAATTCAGAAAAACTGTTTTTT. The full variable domain, with the rest looked up from reference TRBV11-2 and TRBJ1-4, is EAGVAQSPRYKIIEKRQSVAFWCNPISGHATLYWYQQILGQGPKLLIQFQNNGVVDDSQLPKDRFSAERLKGVDSTLKIQPAKLEDSAVYLCASSTGNSEKLFFGSGTQLSVL.

This clonotype has ten or more counts. The chain recombines TRBV7-9 with TRBJ2-7; 9 nucleotides match TRBD1. CDR3 length equals 14 residues. The germline gives CDR1 SEHNR, CDR2 FQNEAQ (reference sequence). With V trimmed by 4 bases and J by 2 bases, 3 bases remained unmatched. CDR3 in amino acids: CASSSRTGAYEQYF. In DNA, the CDR3 is TGTGCCAGCAGCTCTAGGACAGGGGCCTACGAGCAGTACTTC.

This clonotype has a handful of counts. The V gene is TRBV3-1, the J gene TRBJ2-1; D call uncertain. Gene TRBJ2-5 matches the end of the DNA better, so the J call may be wrong. The germline V gene encodes CDR1 LGHDT and CDR2 YNNKEL (reference sequence). The CDR3 consists of 12 residues. The CDR3 region is CASSQVFETQYF. The CDR3 DNA is TGTGCCAGCAGCCAAGTTTTCGAGACCCAGTACTTC.

This clonotype turned up a few times. The rearrangement uses TRBV7-9 and TRBJ1-2; the D gene is possibly TRBD1 (5 bases). V was trimmed by 2 bases and J by 7 bases, leaving 8 bases between them. This CDR3 spans 12 amino acids. The germline CDR1 and CDR2 sequences are SEHNR and FQNEAQ (reference sequence). DNA for the CDR3: TGTGCCAGCAGCTTAAGGGGAAGTGGCTACACCTTC. Translation gives CASSLRGSGYTF.

The table lists this clonotype with a few counts. This sequence joins TRBV30 and TRBJ2-5; D call uncertain. CDR3 size: 12 residues. CDR1 and CDR2 from the germline V gene are GTSNPN and SVGIG (reference sequence). Trimming pared 3 bases from V and 5 bases from J, leaving 10 bases between. This CDR3 is CAWRRSPETQYF. The CDR3 region has the DNA TGTGCCTGGAGGAGGAGCCCCGAGACCCAGTACTTC. Full variable domain (rest looked up from reference TRBV30 and TRBJ2-5): SQTIHQWPATLVQPVGSPLSLECTVEGTSNPNLYWYRQAAGRGLQLLFYSVGIGQISSEVPQNLSASRPQDRQFILSSKKLLLSDSGFYLCAWRRSPETQYFGPGTRLLVL.

The gene calls are TRBV12-3 or TRBV12-4 and TRBJ2-7; 9 bases fit TRBD2. The CDR3 covers 17 residues. V lost 3 bases to trimming and J lost 1 base; unmatched junction nucleotides: 10. CDR3 sequence (DNA): TGTGCCAGCAGTTTGGCGGTCCCAGCGGGGGGTTCCTACGAGCAGTACTTC. Translated: CASSLAVPAGGSYEQYF.

This clonotype was seen a few times. The chain combines TRBV2 with TRBJ1-5, with unresolved D. Looked up from germline, CDR1 is SNHLY and CDR2 is FYNNEI. Trimming took 6 bases from V and 2 from J, leaving 5 bases between them. This CDR3 has 12 residues. For the CDR3, the DNA is TGTGCCAGCAGCCCCCGCAATCAGCCCCAGCATTTT. Amino acid sequence: CASSPRNQPQHF.

The count of this clonotype is one. The chain joins TRBV6-6 to TRBJ2-2; D remains unclear. With 6 bases removed from V and 0 bases from J, the gap between germline ends came to 8 bases. CDR1 and CDR2 from the germline V gene are MNHNY and SVGAGI (reference sequence). The CDR3 contains 14 residues. The CDR3 loop is CASRVQPNTGELFF. The CDR3 DNA is TGTGCCAGCAGAGTACAGCCGAACACCGGGGAGCTGTTTTTT.

The chain links TRBV7-2 to TRBJ2-7; D might be TRBD2 (7 bases). The CDR3 contains 16 residues. V was pared by 4 bases and J by 2 bases, with 18 bases between. Germline CDR1 reads SGHTA; CDR2 reads FQGNSA. The CDR3 protein is CASSSLGAGDTYEQYF. The CDR3 coding sequence is TGTGCCAGCAGCTCCCTCGGGGCGGGGGACACCTACGAGCAGTACTTC.

This clonotype was recorded a few times. The chain employs TRBV20-1 and TRBJ2-7, with 8 bases lining up with TRBD1. V was pared by 2 bases and J by 2 bases, with 8 bases of the junction left unmatched. Germline V gives CDR1 DFQATT, CDR2 SNEGSKA (reference sequence). The CDR3 consists of 15 residues. DNA for the CDR3: TGCAGTGCTAGAAGAGGACAGGGTACAACCTACGAGCAGTACTTC. Encoded protein: CSARRGQGTTYEQYF.